Listed below are T cell receptor beta chains from one sample, sequenced in a study of shared clonotypes between healthy human individuals. The table came from immunoSEQ multiplex PCR; TCRdb's copy has only in-frame clones and leaves some out. This table holds about 2.4 million clones, roughly 93% found once. The source material was naive CD4+ T cells from PBMCs. The receptors were sampled from a man aged 18 to 30 in good health. Some clones in this sample may be carry-over from other donors' samples. CDR3s include the opening cysteine and the closing phenylalanine or tryptophan. The order of the fields is clone size, D gene, CDR3 length, V gene, J gene, CDR3 DNA, CDR3 protein. D genes are given only for firm matches. Size values are once, few and many counts, or a class for expanded clones, and some rows have none.

abundance: .; d_gene: TRBD1; len: 14; v_gene: TRBV2; j_gene: TRBJ2-7; CDR3nt: TGTGCCAGCAGCGTAGAAGGACAGGGGTACGAGCAGTACTTC; CDR3aa: CASSVEGQGYEQYF
abundance: .; d_gene: .; len: 14; v_gene: TRBV5-1; j_gene: TRBJ2-5; CDR3nt: TGCGCCAGCAGCTTGGGATCGGTACAAGAGACCCAGTACTTC; CDR3aa: CASSLGSVQETQYF
abundance: .; d_gene: .; len: 12; v_gene: TRBV29-1; j_gene: TRBJ1-4; CDR3nt: TGCAGCGTCCAACAGGTGAATGAAAAACTGTTTTTT; CDR3aa: CSVQQVNEKLFF
abundance: .; d_gene: .; len: 18; v_gene: TRBV7-9; j_gene: TRBJ2-2; CDR3nt: TGTGCCAGCAGCTTAAGGTTGGGGGGCATACCCAGGACCGGGGAGCTGTTTTTT; CDR3aa: CASSLRLGGIPRTGELFF
abundance: .; d_gene: TRBD2; len: 16; v_gene: TRBV2; j_gene: TRBJ2-4; CDR3nt: TGTGCCAGCAGTGACCTCAGCGGGATGGCCAAAAACATTCAGTACTTC; CDR3aa: CASSDLSGMAKNIQYF
abundance: .; d_gene: .; len: 13; v_gene: TRBV11-2; j_gene: TRBJ2-3; CDR3nt: TGTGCCGCTAAAGGATGGAGCACAGATACGCAGTATTTT; CDR3aa: CAAKGWSTDTQYF
abundance: .; d_gene: TRBD2; len: 14; v_gene: TRBV7-8; j_gene: TRBJ2-7; CDR3nt: TGTGCCAGCAGCCCGACTAGCGGGAGAAACGAGCAGTACTTC; CDR3aa: CASSPTSGRNEQYF
abundance: .; d_gene: .; len: 13; v_gene: TRBV28; j_gene: TRBJ1-2; CDR3nt: TGTGCCACCCGAGCAGGGAGGGACTATGGCTACACCTTC; CDR3aa: CATRAGRDYGYTF
abundance: .; d_gene: .; len: 17; v_gene: TRBV5-1; j_gene: TRBJ2-2; CDR3nt: TGCGCCAGCAGCCTCCTGACTGGAGGGAGAAACACCGGGGAGCTGTTTTTT; CDR3aa: CASSLLTGGRNTGELFF
abundance: .; d_gene: .; len: 13; v_gene: TRBV7-3; j_gene: TRBJ2-3; CDR3nt: TGTGCCAGCAGTTTAGGGGGCACAGATACGCAGTATTTT; CDR3aa: CASSLGGTDTQYF
abundance: once; d_gene: TRBD1; len: 14; v_gene: TRBV28; j_gene: TRBJ1-2; CDR3nt: TGTGCCAGCAGTACCCCCGGGACAGGTGGCGGCTACACCTTC; CDR3aa: CASSTPGTGGGYTF
abundance: .; d_gene: .; len: 15; v_gene: TRBV28; j_gene: TRBJ1-2; CDR3nt: TGTGCCAGCAGTCGGGACACCGGTTCTGGCTATGGCTACACCTTC; CDR3aa: CASSRDTGSGYGYTF
abundance: .; d_gene: .; len: 16; v_gene: TRBV5-6; j_gene: TRBJ2-7; CDR3nt: TGTGCCAGCAGCCCGGCTCATAAAGGATTACCCTACGAGCAGTACTTC; CDR3aa: CASSPAHKGLPYEQYF
abundance: .; d_gene: .; len: 15; v_gene: TRBV7-9; j_gene: TRBJ2-3; CDR3nt: TGTGCCAGCAGCCCGTTCGGACCTAGCACAGATACGCAGTATTTT; CDR3aa: CASSPFGPSTDTQYF
abundance: .; d_gene: TRBD2; len: 12; v_gene: TRBV30; j_gene: TRBJ2-2; CDR3nt: TGTGCCTGGTCGGGGGGCACCGGGGAGCTGTTTTTT; CDR3aa: CAWSGGTGELFF
abundance: .; d_gene: .; len: 14; v_gene: TRBV7-3; j_gene: TRBJ2-5; CDR3nt: TGTGCCAGCAGCTTCTCCGGGACGCAAGAGACCCAGTACTTC; CDR3aa: CASSFSGTQETQYF
abundance: .; d_gene: TRBD2; len: 16; v_gene: TRBV18; j_gene: TRBJ2-1; CDR3nt: TGTGCCAGCTCTGCGGCGGGGACTAGCGGGGTAAATGAGCAGTTCTTC; CDR3aa: CASSAAGTSGVNEQFF
abundance: .; d_gene: TRBD2; len: 15; v_gene: TRBV30; j_gene: TRBJ2-3; CDR3nt: TGTGCCTGGAGTCTCATGACTAGCGGCACAGATACGCAGTATTTT; CDR3aa: CAWSLMTSGTDTQYF
abundance: once; d_gene: .; len: 14; v_gene: TRBV27; j_gene: TRBJ1-3; CDR3nt: TGTGCCAGCAGTCGACAGGTTTCTGGAAACACCATATATTTT; CDR3aa: CASSRQVSGNTIYF
abundance: once; d_gene: TRBD2; len: 12; v_gene: TRBV30; j_gene: TRBJ2-7; CDR3nt: TGTGCCTCGGGAGGGAGCTCCTACGAGCAGTACTTC; CDR3aa: CASGGSSYEQYF
abundance: .; d_gene: .; len: 16; v_gene: TRBV14; j_gene: TRBJ2-6; CDR3nt: TGTGCCAGCAGCCCTCGTTTGAGCTCTGGGGCCAACGTCCTGACTTTC; CDR3aa: CASSPRLSSGANVLTF
abundance: once; d_gene: .; len: 14; v_gene: TRBV5-4; j_gene: TRBJ1-2; CDR3nt: TGTGCCAGCAGCCCCCCGGGCCCAACCTATGGCTACACCTTC; CDR3aa: CASSPPGPTYGYTF
abundance: .; d_gene: TRBD1; len: 15; v_gene: TRBV28; j_gene: TRBJ1-2; CDR3nt: TGTGCCAGCAGCAACCCAAAGGGGGCGAACTATGGCTACACCTTC; CDR3aa: CASSNPKGANYGYTF
abundance: .; d_gene: .; len: 15; v_gene: TRBV7-2; j_gene: TRBJ2-2; CDR3nt: TGTGCCAGCAGCTTCCGGACAAGTAACACCGGGGAGCTGTTTTTT; CDR3aa: CASSFRTSNTGELFF
abundance: .; d_gene: TRBD2; len: 16; v_gene: TRBV5-1; j_gene: TRBJ2-3; CDR3nt: TGCGCCAGCAGCTTGGGAACTAGCGGACTCACAGATACGCAGTATTTT; CDR3aa: CASSLGTSGLTDTQYF
abundance: .; d_gene: TRBD2; len: 15; v_gene: TRBV9; j_gene: TRBJ2-7; CDR3nt: TGTGCCAGCAGCGTAGGGGGTAGCGGGATCTACGAGCAGTACTTC; CDR3aa: CASSVGGSGIYEQYF
abundance: .; d_gene: TRBD2; len: 16; v_gene: TRBV6-1; j_gene: TRBJ2-7; CDR3nt: TGTGCCAGCAGTGAATCTCCTAGCGGGGGCTCCTACGAGCAGTACTTC; CDR3aa: CASSESPSGGSYEQYF
abundance: .; d_gene: .; len: 11; v_gene: TRBV20-1; j_gene: TRBJ2-3; CDR3nt: TGCAGTGCTAGCCCTAGAGATACGCAGTATTTT; CDR3aa: CSASPRDTQYF
abundance: once; d_gene: .; len: 15; v_gene: TRBV2; j_gene: TRBJ2-1; CDR3nt: TGTGCCAGCAGGCCCGCGGGACAGACCTACAATGAGCAGTTCTTC; CDR3aa: CASRPAGQTYNEQFF
abundance: .; d_gene: .; len: 21; v_gene: TRBV7-2; j_gene: TRBJ1-5; CDR3nt: TGTGCCAGCAGCTTAGCCTATTTCCTGGGGCAGGGAGAAGGGCTCAATCAGCCCCAGCATTTT; CDR3aa: CASSLAYFLGQGEGLNQPQHF
abundance: .; d_gene: TRBD2; len: 20; v_gene: TRBV5-4; j_gene: TRBJ2-2; CDR3nt: TGTGCCAGCAGCTTTCTTCTTGGGGTAGCGGGAGCGGGAAACACCGGGGAGCTGTTTTTT; CDR3aa: CASSFLLGVAGAGNTGELFF
abundance: .; d_gene: TRBD1; len: 13; v_gene: TRBV6-6; j_gene: TRBJ2-7; CDR3nt: TGTGCCAGCAGTCCAAGGACAGGCTACGAGCAGTACTTC; CDR3aa: CASSPRTGYEQYF
abundance: .; d_gene: TRBD1; len: 14; v_gene: TRBV28; j_gene: TRBJ1-3; CDR3nt: TGTGCCAGCAGTCTCCACTCTCGGGACAGGGAGGTAGATTTT; CDR3aa: CASSLHSRDREVDF
abundance: .; d_gene: .; len: 14; v_gene: TRBV6-6; j_gene: TRBJ1-6; CDR3nt: TGTGCCAGCAGTTTTCAGGGCCTTGATTCACCCCTCCACTTT; CDR3aa: CASSFQGLDSPLHF
abundance: .; d_gene: .; len: 15; v_gene: TRBV15; j_gene: TRBJ1-5; CDR3nt: TGTGCCACCAGCAGAGGTGTTGGGGAGAATCAGCCCCAGCATTTT; CDR3aa: CATSRGVGENQPQHF
abundance: .; d_gene: .; len: 16; v_gene: TRBV19; j_gene: TRBJ2-5; CDR3nt: TGTGCCAGTAGTTTAAGGACATCATCCGGACAAGAGACCCAGTACTTC; CDR3aa: CASSLRTSSGQETQYF
abundance: .; d_gene: .; len: 14; v_gene: TRBV27; j_gene: TRBJ2-7; CDR3nt: TGTGCCAGCGGTAGACCCGGCGGCCCCTACGAGCAGTACTTC; CDR3aa: CASGRPGGPYEQYF
abundance: .; d_gene: .; len: 13; v_gene: TRBV12-5; j_gene: TRBJ1-1; CDR3nt: TGTGCTAGTGGTTTTGGGGGGAACACTGAAGCTTTCTTT; CDR3aa: CASGFGGNTEAFF
abundance: .; d_gene: .; len: 13; v_gene: TRBV19; j_gene: TRBJ2-7; CDR3nt: TGTGCCAGCTCCGGGACGGCGATCGACGAGCAGTACTTC; CDR3aa: CASSGTAIDEQYF
abundance: .; d_gene: TRBD2; len: 15; v_gene: TRBV5-4; j_gene: TRBJ2-1; CDR3nt: TGTGCCAGCAGCTTGGCCGGGACTAGTAACAATGAGCAGTTCTTC; CDR3aa: CASSLAGTSNNEQFF
abundance: .; d_gene: TRBD2; len: 17; v_gene: TRBV2; j_gene: TRBJ2-7; CDR3nt: TGTGCCAGCAGCCAGAATCCTAGGACTAGCGGGAGCTACGAGCAGTACTTC; CDR3aa: CASSQNPRTSGSYEQYF
abundance: .; d_gene: .; len: 14; v_gene: TRBV10-3; j_gene: TRBJ1-1; CDR3nt: TGTGCCATCAGTGTTCCGGGTCGGGACACTGAAGCTTTCTTT; CDR3aa: CAISVPGRDTEAFF
abundance: .; d_gene: .; len: 14; v_gene: TRBV5-8; j_gene: TRBJ1-2; CDR3nt: TGTGCCAGCAGCTTTACGGGCCGAAACTATGGCTACACCTTC; CDR3aa: CASSFTGRNYGYTF
abundance: once; d_gene: .; len: 13; v_gene: TRBV6-5; j_gene: TRBJ2-2; CDR3nt: TGTGCCAGCAGTTTCCAAGGCACCGGGGAGCTGTTTTTT; CDR3aa: CASSFQGTGELFF
abundance: few; d_gene: TRBD1; len: 15; v_gene: TRBV30; j_gene: TRBJ1-1; CDR3nt: TGTGCCTGGAGTAATCGCGACAGGGCGAACACTGAAGCTTTCTTT; CDR3aa: CAWSNRDRANTEAFF
abundance: .; d_gene: TRBD1; len: 15; v_gene: TRBV28; j_gene: TRBJ1-2; CDR3nt: TGTGCCAGCAGTTTGGGCACAGGGGTTAACTATGGCTACACCTTC; CDR3aa: CASSLGTGVNYGYTF
abundance: once; d_gene: .; len: 17; v_gene: TRBV11-2; j_gene: TRBJ2-2; CDR3nt: TGTGCCAGCAGCCCACCCTATCTGGGCGGAGACACCGGGGAGCTGTTTTTT; CDR3aa: CASSPPYLGGDTGELFF
abundance: once; d_gene: .; len: 16; v_gene: TRBV11-3; j_gene: TRBJ2-1; CDR3nt: TGTGCCAGCAGCTTAGGAGGCTCAGGGTATTACAATGAGCAGTTCTTC; CDR3aa: CASSLGGSGYYNEQFF
abundance: .; d_gene: .; len: 12; v_gene: TRBV9; j_gene: TRBJ2-3; CDR3nt: TGTGCCAGCAGCCGCCTCTCAGATACGCAGTATTTT; CDR3aa: CASSRLSDTQYF
abundance: .; d_gene: .; len: 13; v_gene: TRBV6-8; j_gene: TRBJ2-7; CDR3nt: TGTGCCCAGAGGGGGTTGAGCTCCTACGAGCAGTACTTC; CDR3aa: CAQRGLSSYEQYF